Following are 26 T cell receptor beta chains from one sample sequenced in a study of identifying expanded T cells in peripheral blood. Method: immunoSEQ multiplex PCR; TCRdb's copy keeps in-frame clones and lacks some. The sample records around 100,000 clones, about 87% being singletons. Sequenced material: blood. The receptors derive from a person aged 18 to 75 in good health.

V usage is TRBV25-1 and J usage is TRBJ1-1, with a tentative D call TRBD1 (5 bases). CDR1 is MGHDK and CDR2 is SYGVNS in the germline V gene. The CDR3 runs 16 residues. V gave up 5 bases and J gave up 5 bases, with 21 bases separating them. As DNA, the CDR3 is TGTGCCAGCAGTCCACCGCCGGGGGGGAAGCGGACTGAAGCTTTCTTT. As protein: CASSPPPGGKRTEAFF.

The chain recombines TRBV5-1 with TRBJ2-2; D remains ambiguous. Germline values: CDR1 SGHRS, CDR2 YFSETQ. Trimming removed 1 base from V and 7 bases from J, with 2 bases in between. The CDR3 is 11 residues long. Here the CDR3 DNA reads TGCGCCAGCAGCTTGCTCGGGGAGCTGTTTTTT. Its translation is CASSLLGELFF.

This chain's CDR3 is CASSEIGGQRGGYYEQYF. DNA of the CDR3: TGTGCCAGCAGTGAAATTGGGGGCCAACGGGGAGGTTACTACGAGCAGTACTTC. The chain is built from TRBV2 and TRBJ2-7; D may correspond to TRBD1 or TRBD2 (6 bases each). The CDR3 has 18 amino acids. Germline V gene lookup returns CDR1 SNHLY and CDR2 FYNNEI. V was cut by 2 bases and J by 3 bases, with 23 bases left in between.

This clone was seen only once. V is TRBV29-1 and J is TRBJ2-7, with 10 positions matching TRBD2. The germline CDR1 and CDR2 sequences are SQVTM and ANQGSEA. This CDR3 region has 15 residues. After removal of 5 bases from V and 3 bases from J, the junction contained 10 bases not matched to a gene. Here the CDR3 DNA reads TGCAGCGTTCCCGGTTCTAGCGGGAGTCTCTACGAGCAGTACTTC. This translates into CSVPGSSGSLYEQYF.

The V and J genes are TRBV7-9 and TRBJ1-3, with D possibly TRBD1 on 5 matching bases. The germline V gene has CDR1 SEHNR and CDR2 FQNEAQ (reference sequence). Trimming removed 4 bases from V and 4 bases from J, with 17 bases in between. This CDR3 is 16 amino acids long. This CDR3 is CASSSGLQLWGNTIYF. The CDR3 coding sequence is TGTGCCAGCAGCTCGGGACTCCAGCTCTGGGGAAACACCATATATTTT.

The V and J genes are TRBV5-5 and TRBJ2-5; tentative D call: TRBD2 (6 bases). CDR3 length: 15 residues. The germline CDR1 and CDR2 sequences are SGHKS and YYEKEE (reference sequence). V was shortened by 0 bases and J by 6 bases, with 15 bases between the two germline ends. CDR3: CASSLAGAMLQTQYF. CDR3 nucleotide sequence: TGTGCCAGCAGCTTGGCGGGAGCTATGCTCCAGACCCAGTACTTC.

V gene TRBV4-1 combines with J gene TRBJ1-3; 7 positions match TRBD1. Trimming removed 0 bases from V and 3 bases from J; junction bases left unmatched: 5. CDR3 size: 16 residues. Germline V gives CDR1 MGHRA, CDR2 YSYEKL. CDR3 residues: CASSQEGRGLGNTIYF. CDR3 in DNA: TGCGCCAGCAGCCAAGAAGGAAGGGGGCTTGGAAACACCATATATTTT.

This chain uses TRBV4-2 with TRBJ2-3, with TRBD2 matching over 11 bases. The V gene's germline CDR1 is LGHNA and CDR2 YNFKEQ. The junction had 7 bases not matched to a gene; V was cut back by 1 base and J by 1 base. This CDR3 is 18 amino acids long. CDR3 bases: TGTGCCAGCAGCCAAGTCGGTAGCGGGAGGGCCGGCACAGATACGCAGTATTTT. It encodes CASSQVGSGRAGTDTQYF.

The chain carries TRBV21-1 and TRBJ2-2; the table's D gene call, TRBD2, was not cross checked with the DNA. TRBV21-1 is designated a pseudogene. The CDR3 sequence is 16 residues long. The CDR3 sequence is CASSPEGGTNTGELFF. In nucleotides, the CDR3 is TGTGCCAGCAGCCCCGAGGGAGGGACGAACACCGGGGAGCTGTTTTTT.

V gene TRBV19 combines with J gene TRBJ1-3; tentative D call: TRBD1 (6 bases). Germline-derived CDR1 and CDR2 are LNHDA and SQIVND (reference sequence). This CDR3 region has 17 residues. V gave up 7 bases and J gave up 1 base, with 20 bases separating them. In DNA, the CDR3 is TGTGCCAGTAACCCAGCGCAGGGGAAGGGTTCTGGAAACACCATATATTTT. Protein sequence: CASNPAQGKGSGNTIYF.

This clone turned up a few times. The rearrangement links TRBV6-1 to TRBJ2-7, with TRBD1 as a possible D gene (5 bases). Germline values: CDR1 MNHNS, CDR2 SASEGT. The length of the CDR3 is 13 residues. V lost 3 bases to trimming and J lost 3 bases, with 9 bases between them. The DNA for the CDR3 is TGTGCCAGCAGTGACAGGGTTAACTACGAGCAGTACTTC. It yields the protein CASSDRVNYEQYF.

This rearrangement joins TRBV7-9 to TRBJ1-1, with TRBD1 as a possible D gene (5 bases). The CDR3 sequence is 12 residues long. V was trimmed by 5 bases and J by 6 bases, leaving 10 bases between them. In germline, CDR1 is SEHNR, CDR2 FQNEAQ (reference sequence). CDR3 residues: CASSTMGPEAFF. The CDR3 DNA is TGTGCCAGCAGCACCATGGGGCCTGAAGCTTTCTTT.

This clone is a singleton in its sample. This rearrangement joins TRBV9 to TRBJ2-7; weak D call: TRBD2 (6 bases). The CDR3 totals 13 residues. Trimming removed 3 bases from V and 5 bases from J, with 12 bases in between. Germline V lookup: CDR1 SGDLS, CDR2 YYNGEE. The CDR3 DNA is TGTGCCAGCAGCGCCCGGGACTCGCACGAGCAGTACTTC. Translated: CASSARDSHEQYF.

The chain is built from TRBV7-8 and TRBJ2-7, with D unclear. CDR1 SGHVS and CDR2 FQNEAQ come from the germline V gene. V lost 10 bases and J lost 3, with 16 bases in between. The CDR3 has 13 amino acids. The CDR3 loop reads CATGLGRVYEQYF. As DNA, the CDR3 is TGTGCCACTGGGTTGGGCAGAGTCTACGAGCAGTACTTC.

Here the CDR3 DNA reads TGTGCCAGTAGTATGTATGCGTGGGGTCAGCAAGAGACCCAGTACTTC. The encoded protein is CASSMYAWGQQETQYF. This sequence joins TRBV19 and TRBJ2-5; D is ambiguous. Germline V gives CDR1 LNHDA, CDR2 SQIVND (reference sequence). The V gene lost 3 bases and the J gene lost 2 bases, with 16 bases spanning the gap. The CDR3 sequence is 16 residues long.

J is TRBJ2-3 and V is TRBV30, with 7 bases lining up with TRBD1. This CDR3 comprises 12 residues. Per germline, CDR1 GTSNPN and CDR2 SVGIG (reference sequence). J lost 3 bases, V lost 5 bases, and 2 bases had no gene match. CDR3 protein: CAWGTVTDTQYF. The DNA of the CDR3 is TGTGCCTGGGGGACAGTTACAGATACGCAGTATTTT.

This rearrangement joins TRBV5-1 to TRBJ1-2; TRBD1 matches at 8 bases. This CDR3 is 15 amino acids long. V shed 1 base, J shed 4 bases, and the junction held 6 bases outside the gene matches. From germline, CDR1 is SGHRS and CDR2 YFSETQ. The CDR3 sequence is CASSLLTGDFYGYTF. The CDR3 nucleotides read TGCGCCAGCAGCTTGTTGACAGGGGACTTCTATGGCTACACCTTC.

The chain links TRBV19 to TRBJ1-1; D gene ambiguous. The CDR3 runs to 11 residues. The V and J ends lost 5 bases and 8 bases respectively, with 9 bases between them. Germline V gene lookup returns CDR1 LNHDA and CDR2 SQIVND (reference sequence). CDR3 nucleotide sequence: TGTGCCAGTAGTGGCGTGGGGGAAGCTTTCTTT. The encoded protein is CASSGVGEAFF.

This clone has a handful of counts. The chain carries TRBV6-5 and TRBJ1-2, with D possibly matching TRBD1 (5 bases). Trimming left V 10 bases short and J 4 bases short, with 13 bases between. Germline V gene sequence: CDR1 MNHEY, CDR2 SVGAGI. The CDR3 is 12 residues long. DNA for the CDR3: TGTGCCATCCAGTCGACAGCCTATGGCTACACCTTC. Translating gives CAIQSTAYGYTF.

Points on this clone: This same CDR3 is encoded by further DNA sequences in the sample. The chain is built from TRBV29-1 and TRBJ1-5, with D perhaps TRBD1 (6 bases). The CDR3 has 12 residues. CDR1 is SQVTM and CDR2 is ANQGSEA in the germline V gene. The germline V and J ends were trimmed by 6 bases and 1 base, with 7 bases remaining between them. The CDR3 protein is CSVQGSNQPQHF. As DNA, the CDR3 is TGCAGCGTCCAGGGGAGCAATCAGCCCCAGCATTTT.

This sequence joins TRBV4-1 and TRBJ1-5, with D unresolved. The germline V gene has CDR1 MGHRA and CDR2 YSYEKL. This CDR3 is built from 17 residues. Trimming left V 4 bases short and J 2 bases short, with 18 bases between. This CDR3 is CASSLDMLGGRNQPQHF. The CDR3 DNA reads TGCGCCAGCAGCCTGGATATGCTAGGAGGCCGCAATCAGCCCCAGCATTTT.

This clone has just one count. The rearrangement joins TRBV6-6 to TRBJ1-2, with D hard to call. Trimming removed 5 bases from V and 4 bases from J, with 14 bases in between. The CDR3 length is 14 residues. Germline V gene sequence: CDR1 MNHNY, CDR2 SVGAGI (reference sequence). The CDR3 coding sequence is TGTGCCAGCAGTAAGGGTCAAAGTGTCTATGGCTACACCTTC. The encoded protein is CASSKGQSVYGYTF.

The J gene is TRBJ2-5, the V gene TRBV7-2; D is possibly TRBD1 (5 bases). The V and J ends lost 1 base and 5 bases respectively, with 11 bases between them. CDR3 length equals 14 residues. CDR1 and CDR2 (germline): SGHTA, FQGNSA. This CDR3 is CASSLGAGLETQYF. CDR3 coding DNA: TGTGCCAGCAGCTTAGGCGCAGGGCTCGAGACCCAGTACTTC.

The rearrangement uses TRBV25-1 and TRBJ2-7; D might be TRBD2 (5 bases). The CDR3 length is 12 residues. Germline V gene lookup returns CDR1 MGHDK and CDR2 SYGVNS. V lost 7 bases, J lost 0 bases, and 7 bases lay in between. The CDR3 DNA sequence: TGTGCCAGCAAACGGGGCTCCTACGAGCAGTACTTC. This gives the protein CASKRGSYEQYF.

The chain has TRBV19 and TRBJ1-1, with 7 positions matching TRBD1. Germline V gives CDR1 LNHDA, CDR2 SQIVND (reference sequence). After removal of 7 bases from V and 0 bases from J, the junction contained 8 bases not matched to a gene. The CDR3 consists of 15 residues. CDR3 DNA: TGTGCCAGTAAGGTGAGGGGGCGGCTGAACACTGAAGCTTTCTTT. Translation gives CASKVRGRLNTEAFF.

V gene TRBV19 combines with J gene TRBJ2-2; 7 bases are a match to TRBD2. The germline CDR1 and CDR2 sequences are LNHDA and SQIVND (reference sequence). The CDR3 loop spans 15 amino acids. With 5 bases clipped from V and 7 bases from J, the junction kept 10 bases outside the gene matches. CDR3 DNA sequence: TGTGCCAGTAGTTCGCGTCGGGAGGCGGGCGGGGAGCTGTTTTTT. Translation gives CASSSRREAGGELFF.